This T cell receptor beta chain is from a study of blood T cell repertoires in COVID-19. Study overall: There were acute and convalescent COVID-19 samples, and they came from the United States, Italy and Spain.

Germline V gene data show CDR1 as MNHEY and CDR2 as SVGAGI. V gave up 8 bases and J gave up 3 bases; unmatched junction bases: 4. This CDR3 has 13 amino acids. Authors' methods: For nucleated cells, counts were estimated from reference gene primer amplification. TCRdb's copy holds only in-frame clones and misses some; the assay was immunoSEQ multiplex PCR. V, J and clone size are taken as reported in that table, and D and trimming were inferred from the DNA itself. Here the sample spans roughly 280,000 clones, over 85% being singletons. Those enrolled, adults aged about 18 to 89 years, came from about two dozen US areas.

The chain combines TRBV6-5 with TRBJ1-3, with 7 bases lining up with TRBD1. Sequencing was carried out using PBMCs or T cells enriched from blood (not recorded which). This sequence was found in a woman in her sixties who had recovered from COVID-19. This CDR3 is CASRRDSGNTIYF. In DNA form, the CDR3 reads TGTGCCAGCCGCCGGGACAGTGGAAACACCATATATTTT.